The 17 T cell receptor beta chains presented below share a single source sample, sequenced in a study of blood T cell repertoires in COVID-19. Libraries were prepared by immunoSEQ multiplex PCR; TCRdb keeps only in-frame clonotypes and omits some of them. The sample has around 170,000 clones, around 77% seen once; the top ten hold 6.5%. Sequencing was carried out using peripheral blood. The receptors here all came from a man between 70 and 80 years old with active or convalescent COVID-19.

This chain links TRBV18 with TRBJ2-5, with D maybe TRBD2 (6 bases). V lost 2 bases to trimming and J lost 5 bases, with 9 bases between them. The germline gives CDR1 KGHSH, CDR2 LQKENI. This CDR3 is built from 13 residues. The CDR3 coding sequence is TGTGCCAGCTCACCAGTTGCGGGGGAGACCCAGTACTTC. Translation: CASSPVAGETQYF. Looking up the rest from reference TRBV18 and TRBJ2-5 gives the full variable domain: NAGVMQNPRHLVRRRGQEARLRCSPMKGHSHVYWYRQLPEEGLKFMVYLQKENIIDESGMPKERFSAEFPKEGPSILRIQQVVRGDSAAYFCASSPVAGETQYFGPGTRLLVL.

The table lists this clone with a few counts. J is TRBJ1-2 and V is TRBV5-4; TRBD1 is a possible D gene (6 bases). Trimming removed 1 base at V and 4 bases at J, with 11 bases between. CDR3 length: 14 residues. In germline, CDR1 is SGHNT, CDR2 YYREEE (reference sequence). CDR3 in amino acids: CASSLLGTIYGYTF. DNA of the CDR3: TGTGCCAGCAGCTTGTTAGGGACAATCTATGGCTACACCTTC.

This rearrangement joins TRBV6-5 to TRBJ1-2; D unresolved. This CDR3 spans 15 amino acids. CDR1 and CDR2 (germline): MNHEY, SVGAGI. V lost 7 bases and J lost 1, with 16 bases in between. CDR3: CASTNPGIINYGYTF. In DNA form, the CDR3 reads TGTGCCAGCACCAACCCGGGGATAATTAACTATGGCTACACCTTC.

The V call is TRBV5-1, the J call TRBJ2-7; 8 nucleotides align to TRBD1. Germline CDR1 SGHRS, CDR2 YFSETQ. The CDR3 runs 14 residues. J was trimmed by 4 bases and V by 2 bases; bases with no gene match: 5. Here the CDR3 DNA reads TGCGCCAGCAGCTTTGAAGGACAGGGATACGAGCAGTACTTC. Amino acid sequence: CASSFEGQGYEQYF.

This chain connects TRBV6-5 to TRBJ2-7; the D gene is possibly TRBD1 (6 bases). Looked up from germline, CDR1 is MNHEY and CDR2 is SVGAGI. V was pared by 6 bases and J by 0 bases, with 15 bases between. CDR3 length equals 15 residues. The CDR3 sequence is CASRESGQPSYEQYF. The CDR3 nucleotides are TGTGCCAGCAGAGAGTCTGGACAGCCCTCCTACGAGCAGTACTTC.

This chain joins TRBV5-1 and TRBJ2-7; a possible D gene is TRBD2 (6 bases). The germline V gene has CDR1 SGHRS and CDR2 YFSETQ. The CDR3 spans 14 residues. Trimming removed 4 bases at V and 6 bases at J, with 17 bases between. In nucleotides, the CDR3 is TGCGCCAGCAGCGATACGTCGGGGGTGGGCGAGCAGTACTTC. It translates to CASSDTSGVGEQYF.

This clone was recorded a few times. The V call is TRBV7-9, the J call TRBJ1-1; D is ambiguous. The CDR3 contains 10 residues. Germline-derived CDR1 and CDR2 are SEHNR and FQNEAQ (reference sequence). V lost 8 bases and J lost 5, with 6 bases in between. CDR3 DNA sequence: TGTGCCAGCCTACGGACTGAAGCTTTCTTT. It specifies CASLRTEAFF.

This chain links TRBV30 with TRBJ1-4; 7 bases map to TRBD1. Unmatched junction bases numbered 5, after V lost 2 bases and J lost 11 bases. In germline, CDR1 is GTSNPN, CDR2 SVGIG (reference sequence). There are 12 residues in the CDR3. The CDR3 is CAWSYGTEKLFF. The CDR3 DNA follows: TGTGCCTGGAGTTACGGGACAGAGAAACTGTTTTTT. Full variable domain (remainder filled in from reference TRBV30 and TRBJ1-4): SQTIHQWPATLVQPVGSPLSLECTVEGTSNPNLYWYRQAAGRGLQLLFYSVGIGQISSEVPQNLSASRPQDRQFILSSKKLLLSDSGFYLCAWSYGTEKLFFGSGTQLSVL.

The chain uses TRBV5-6 and TRBJ1-1, with 9 bases that match TRBD1. The J segment lost 7 bases and the V segment lost 2 bases, leaving 6 bases of the junction unmatched. The germline CDR1 and CDR2 sequences are SGHDT and YYEEEE. The CDR3 length is 14 residues. The CDR3 protein is CASSFTGGVVEAFF. The DNA of the CDR3 is TGTGCCAGCAGCTTTACAGGGGGCGTCGTTGAAGCTTTCTTT.

V is TRBV11-3 and J is TRBJ2-1; D might be TRBD2 (6 bases). The CDR3 consists of 14 residues. The germline V gene has CDR1 SGHNT and CDR2 YENEEA. The germline V and J ends were trimmed by 3 bases and 7 bases, with 13 bases remaining between them. The CDR3 DNA follows: TGTGCCAGCAGCTTCGGGACTGCCGGAAATGAGCAGTTCTTC. Translating it yields CASSFGTAGNEQFF. The full variable domain, in which reference TRBV11-3 and TRBJ2-1 provide the parts outside the CDR3, is EAGVVQSPRYKIIEKKQPVAFWCNPISGHNTLYWYLQNLGQGPELLIRYENEEAVDDSQLPKDRFSAERLKGVDSTLKIQPAELGDSAVYLCASSFGTAGNEQFFGPGTRLTVL.

The rearrangement links TRBV5-1 to TRBJ1-2, with 12 positions matching TRBD1. V was pared by 7 bases and J by 8 bases, with 9 bases of the junction left unmatched. Germline lookup yields CDR1 SGHRS and CDR2 YFSETQ. CDR3 length equals 14 residues. Here the CDR3 DNA reads TGCGCCAGCCATTCGGGACAGGGGGCTGACGGCTACACCTTC. Translated, it gives CASHSGQGADGYTF.

This clone was detected once. V usage is TRBV6-6 and J usage is TRBJ2-7, with D maybe TRBD2 (6 bases). Per germline, CDR1 MNHNY and CDR2 SVGAGI (reference sequence). The CDR3 spans 15 residues. Trimming took off 6 bases at V and 0 bases at J, with 15 bases between the two ends. The CDR3 reads CASSRPGGNSYEQYF. The CDR3 DNA follows: TGTGCCAGCAGCCGTCCCGGAGGGAACTCCTACGAGCAGTACTTC.

The chain links TRBV4-1 to TRBJ2-5; 8 positions agree with TRBD2. This CDR3 region has 19 residues. The V gene end was trimmed by 4 bases and the J gene end by 4 bases; junction bases not matched to a gene: 20. The germline V gene has CDR1 MGHRA and CDR2 YSYEKL. The CDR3: CASSPQVVRGVGRGETQYF. DNA for the CDR3: TGCGCCAGCAGCCCGCAGGTGGTGCGGGGGGTAGGTCGGGGAGAGACCCAGTACTTC.

This clone has a handful of counts. Other DNA sequences in the same sample also yield this CDR3. The genes are TRBV10-2 and TRBJ2-1; TRBD2 might be the D (6 bases). The V end lost 8 bases, the J end lost 6 bases, and 11 bases lay between the germline ends. The CDR3 runs to 12 residues. Germline assignment: CDR1 WSHSY and CDR2 SAAADI. Here the CDR3 DNA reads TGCGCCAGCTCACCCGGGGGCAATGAGCAGTTCTTC. It yields the protein CASSPGGNEQFF.

The chain links TRBV19 to TRBJ1-3, with D possibly being TRBD1 (6 bases). V was clipped by 7 bases and J by 7 bases, with 20 bases between them. The length of the CDR3 is 15 residues. Germline values: CDR1 LNHDA, CDR2 SQIVND (reference sequence). In nucleotides, the CDR3 is TGTGCCAGTACCGCCCAGGGGCGGCCCGGGAACACCATATATTTT. This codes for CASTAQGRPGNTIYF.

The V call is TRBV11-2, the J call TRBJ1-2; 8 bases line up with TRBD1. Looked up from germline, CDR1 is SGHAT and CDR2 is FQNNGV. V lost 4 bases and J lost 4; bases outside the gene matches: 14. The CDR3 is made up of 17 amino acids. The CDR3 loop is CASSWETGASFSYGYTF. The CDR3 DNA follows: TGTGCCAGCAGCTGGGAGACAGGGGCCTCCTTTTCCTATGGCTACACCTTC.

This clone was found once. The chain is built from TRBV11-2 and TRBJ1-1, with 7 bases fitting TRBD1. The CDR3 is 13 residues long. Trimming removed 3 bases from V and 6 bases from J; junction bases left unmatched: 4. The germline gives CDR1 SGHAT, CDR2 FQNNGV. The CDR3 spells CASSFPGGAEAFF. The CDR3 coding sequence is TGTGCCAGCAGCTTCCCAGGGGGAGCTGAAGCTTTCTTT.